The entry below gives a single TCR beta chain sequence along with its context. This sample is drawn from a study of T-cell reconstitution after alpha-beta-depleted transplantation in children. Using unique molecular identifiers, the investigators prepared the TCRbeta library. TCRdb reanalysed the PCR reads using MiXCR and keeps one entry per CDR3 protein. This sample has about 690,000 distinct CDR3 sequences, with approximately 16% found just once. Losses at the gene ends were 7 bases for V and 2 bases for J; bases not matched to a gene: 10. This CDR3 contains 15 residues. Germline CDR1 reads SNHLY; CDR2 reads FYNNEI.

The clonotype comes from a human donor who donated a stem cell graft to a child with acute myeloid leukemia. The V and J genes are TRBV2 and TRBJ1-2; TRBD1 agrees at 7 bases. The sample consisted of PBMCs from the stem cell graft donor, taken from the stem cell graft. CDR3 DNA sequence: TGTGCCAGCAATCCATCAGGACAGGCGAACTATGGCTACACCTTC. This sequence encodes CASNPSGQANYGYTF. The full variable domain, in which reference TRBV2 and TRBJ1-2 provide the parts outside the CDR3, is EPEVTQTPSHQVTQMGQEVILRCVPISNHLYFYWYRQILGQKVEFLVSFYNNEISEKSEIFDDQFSVERPDGSNFTLKIRSTKLEDSAMYFCASNPSGQANYGYTFGSGTRLTVV.